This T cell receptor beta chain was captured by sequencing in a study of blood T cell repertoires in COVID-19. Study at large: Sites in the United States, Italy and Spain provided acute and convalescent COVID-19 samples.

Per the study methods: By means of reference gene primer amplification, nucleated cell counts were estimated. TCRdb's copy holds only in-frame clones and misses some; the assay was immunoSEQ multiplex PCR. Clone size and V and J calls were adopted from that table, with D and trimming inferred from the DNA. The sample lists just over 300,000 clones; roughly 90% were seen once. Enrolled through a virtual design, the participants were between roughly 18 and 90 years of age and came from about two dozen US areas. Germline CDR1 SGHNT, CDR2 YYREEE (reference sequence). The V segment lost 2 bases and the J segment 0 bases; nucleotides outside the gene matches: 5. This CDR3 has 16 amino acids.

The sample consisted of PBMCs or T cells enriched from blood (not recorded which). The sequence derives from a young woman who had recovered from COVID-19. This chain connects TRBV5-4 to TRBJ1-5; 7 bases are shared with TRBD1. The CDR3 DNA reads TGTGCCAGCAGCTTACGTACAGGGGATAGCAATCAGCCCCAGCATTTT. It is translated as CASSLRTGDSNQPQHF. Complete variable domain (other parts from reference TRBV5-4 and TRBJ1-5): ETGVTQSPTHLIKTRGQQVTLRCSSQSGHNTVSWYQQALGQGPQFIFQYYREEENGRGNFPPRFSGLQFPNYSSELNVNALELDDSALYLCASSLRTGDSNQPQHFGDGTRLSIL.